A selection of T cell receptor beta chains follows, all from one sample in a study of blood T cell repertoires in COVID-19. This table comes from immunoSEQ multiplex PCR, and its TCRdb copy is limited to in-frame clones, with some not included. The sample includes 65,000 to 90,000 clones, 80% to 90% of them seen just once. Sequencing was carried out using peripheral blood. These TCRs come from a man aged 50 to 59 with acute or convalescent COVID-19. The CDR3 runs from the conserved cysteine through the conserved F or W. The D gene is left open where the match is weak. Rows give clone size only sometimes, using once, few, many, or a class for an expanded clone.

v_gene: TRBV7-2
len: 13
j_gene: TRBJ2-2
d_gene: NA
abundance: NA
CDR3aa: CASTKTGAGELFF
CDR3nt: TGTGCCAGCACAAAAACGGGAGCCGGGGAGCTGTTTTTT

v_gene: TRBV28
len: 13
j_gene: TRBJ2-3
d_gene: NA
abundance: NA
CDR3aa: CASRPASADTQYF
CDR3nt: TGTGCCAGCAGGCCCGCGTCCGCAGATACGCAGTATTTT

v_gene: TRBV28
len: 16
j_gene: TRBJ1-2
d_gene: TRBD1
abundance: NA
CDR3aa: CASSPGTGDPFYGYTF
CDR3nt: TGTGCCAGCAGTCCCGGGACAGGGGACCCTTTCTATGGCTACACCTTC

v_gene: TRBV7-2
len: 16
j_gene: TRBJ2-2
d_gene: NA
abundance: NA
CDR3aa: CASSLSSGSSTGELFF
CDR3nt: TGTGCCAGCAGCTTATCCAGCGGGTCGAGCACCGGGGAGCTGTTTTTT

v_gene: TRBV6-6
len: 18
j_gene: TRBJ1-6
d_gene: NA
abundance: NA
CDR3aa: CASSRPRLQGSNNSPLHF
CDR3nt: TGTGCCAGCAGCCGACCACGACTACAGGGTAGTAATAATTCACCCCTCCACTTT

v_gene: TRBV1
len: 11
j_gene: TRBJ2-7
d_gene: NA
abundance: NA
CDR3aa: CTSSLLSEQYF
CDR3nt: TGCACCAGCAGCCTGCTGAGCGAGCAGTACTTC

v_gene: TRBV28
len: 13
j_gene: TRBJ2-3
d_gene: TRBD1
abundance: NA
CDR3aa: CASRGQGTDTQYF
CDR3nt: TGTGCCAGCAGAGGACAGGGTACCGATACGCAGTATTTT

v_gene: TRBV3-1/TRBV3-2
len: 19
j_gene: TRBJ2-3
d_gene: TRBD2
abundance: NA
CDR3aa: CASSRTSGGASYSTDTQYF
CDR3nt: TGTGCCAGCAGCAGGACTAGCGGGGGGGCCAGCTACAGCACAGATACGCAGTATTTT

v_gene: TRBV5-4
len: 14
j_gene: TRBJ1-1
d_gene: NA
abundance: NA
CDR3aa: CASIGGSLGTEAFF
CDR3nt: TGTGCCAGCATCGGGGGGTCACTGGGGACTGAAGCTTTCTTT

v_gene: TRBV6-5
len: 15
j_gene: TRBJ1-2
d_gene: NA
abundance: few
CDR3aa: CASSQPGAGLHGYTF
CDR3nt: TGTGCCAGCAGCCAACCAGGTGCAGGCCTGCATGGCTACACCTTC

v_gene: TRBV4-2
len: 16
j_gene: TRBJ1-2
d_gene: TRBD1
abundance: NA
CDR3aa: CASTESEVTGNYGYTF
CDR3nt: TGTGCCAGCACCGAAAGCGAGGTGACAGGGAACTATGGCTACACCTTC

v_gene: TRBV3-1/TRBV3-2
len: 16
j_gene: TRBJ2-1
d_gene: TRBD2
abundance: NA
CDR3aa: CASSQVRGGFYNEQFF
CDR3nt: TGTGCCAGCAGCCAAGTGCGGGGGGGCTTCTACAATGAGCAGTTCTTC

v_gene: TRBV7-2
len: 17
j_gene: TRBJ2-2
d_gene: TRBD2
abundance: NA
CDR3aa: CASSLGRLAGATGELFF
CDR3nt: TGTGCCAGCAGCTTAGGTCGGCTAGCGGGGGCAACCGGGGAGCTGTTTTTT

v_gene: TRBV7-9
len: 14
j_gene: TRBJ2-5
d_gene: TRBD1
abundance: NA
CDR3aa: CASSPGTVQETQYF
CDR3nt: TGTGCCAGCAGCCCGGGGACAGTCCAAGAGACCCAGTACTTC

v_gene: TRBV5-8
len: 16
j_gene: TRBJ1-2
d_gene: TRBD1
abundance: NA
CDR3aa: CASSAAGTGVYYGYTF
CDR3nt: TGTGCCAGCAGCGCCGCCGGGACAGGGGTTTATTATGGCTACACCTTC

v_gene: TRBV4-2
len: 15
j_gene: TRBJ2-5
d_gene: NA
abundance: NA
CDR3aa: CASSQRRDSQETQYF
CDR3nt: TGTGCCAGCAGCCAACGTAGGGACTCCCAAGAGACCCAGTACTTC

v_gene: TRBV5-6
len: 12
j_gene: TRBJ1-2
d_gene: TRBD1
abundance: NA
CDR3aa: CASSNRGRGYTF
CDR3nt: TGTGCCAGCAGTAACAGGGGTCGTGGCTACACCTTC

v_gene: TRBV5-4
len: 14
j_gene: TRBJ2-2
d_gene: TRBD1
abundance: few
CDR3aa: CASSRDSLTGELFF
CDR3nt: TGTGCCAGCAGCCGGGACAGTTTGACCGGGGAGCTGTTTTTT

v_gene: TRBV7-3
len: 15
j_gene: TRBJ1-1
d_gene: TRBD1
abundance: NA
CDR3aa: CASSFRDRANTEAFF
CDR3nt: TGTGCCAGCAGCTTTCGGGACAGGGCGAACACTGAAGCTTTCTTT

v_gene: TRBV14
len: 19
j_gene: TRBJ1-1
d_gene: NA
abundance: NA
CDR3aa: CASSHNNNKRDRRSTEAFF
CDR3nt: TGTGCCAGCAGCCACAACAACAATAAAAGAGACAGGAGGAGCACTGAAGCTTTCTTT

v_gene: TRBV14
len: 15
j_gene: TRBJ2-3
d_gene: TRBD1
abundance: NA
CDR3aa: CASSQDARGTDTQYF
CDR3nt: TGTGCCAGCAGCCAAGATGCCAGGGGGACAGATACGCAGTATTTT

v_gene: TRBV7-9
len: 17
j_gene: TRBJ2-5
d_gene: NA
abundance: NA
CDR3aa: CASSLARATGVQETQYF
CDR3nt: TGTGCCAGCAGCTTAGCGCGCGCCACGGGGGTACAAGAGACCCAGTACTTC

v_gene: TRBV5-1
len: 16
j_gene: TRBJ2-1
d_gene: NA
abundance: NA
CDR3aa: CASSLIPTSSYNEQFF
CDR3nt: TGCGCCAGCAGCTTGATCCCCACAAGCTCCTACAATGAGCAGTTCTTC

v_gene: TRBV5-1
len: 16
j_gene: TRBJ2-5
d_gene: TRBD2
abundance: NA
CDR3aa: CASSLAVAGGQETQYF
CDR3nt: TGCGCCAGCAGCTTGGCCGTAGCGGGGGGACAAGAGACCCAGTACTTC

v_gene: TRBV5-4
len: 15
j_gene: TRBJ2-2
d_gene: TRBD1
abundance: few
CDR3aa: CASSRTGFYTGELFF
CDR3nt: TGTGCCAGCAGCCGGACAGGGTTTTACACCGGGGAGCTGTTTTTT

v_gene: TRBV12-5
len: 13
j_gene: TRBJ2-2
d_gene: TRBD1
abundance: NA
CDR3aa: CASRQGATGELFF
CDR3nt: TGTGCTTCCCGACAGGGGGCCACCGGGGAGCTGTTTTTT

v_gene: TRBV6-1
len: 16
j_gene: TRBJ1-1
d_gene: TRBD1
abundance: NA
CDR3aa: CASSERGTGGLTEAFF
CDR3nt: TGTGCCAGCAGTGAGAGGGGGACAGGGGGCTTGACTGAAGCTTTCTTT

v_gene: TRBV28
len: 16
j_gene: TRBJ1-2
d_gene: TRBD1
abundance: NA
CDR3aa: CASSFGDDRGFYGYTF
CDR3nt: TGTGCCAGCAGTTTCGGGGATGACAGGGGATTCTATGGCTACACCTTC

v_gene: TRBV7-8
len: 12
j_gene: TRBJ1-6
d_gene: TRBD1
abundance: NA
CDR3aa: CASSPGQGPLHF
CDR3nt: TGTGCCAGCAGCCCCGGACAGGGCCCCCTCCACTTT

v_gene: TRBV7-3
len: 17
j_gene: TRBJ2-3
d_gene: TRBD2
abundance: few
CDR3aa: CASSLASGVAGADTQYF
CDR3nt: TGTGCCAGCAGCTTAGCTAGTGGTGTAGCGGGGGCAGATACGCAGTATTTT

v_gene: TRBV30
len: 14
j_gene: TRBJ1-1
d_gene: TRBD1
abundance: NA
CDR3aa: CAWARTGGSTEAFF
CDR3nt: TGTGCCTGGGCCAGAACAGGGGGCTCCACTGAAGCTTTCTTT

v_gene: TRBV27
len: 13
j_gene: TRBJ1-6
d_gene: NA
abundance: few
CDR3aa: CASSLQFNSPLHF
CDR3nt: TGTGCCAGCAGTCTCCAGTTCAATTCACCCCTCCACTTT

v_gene: TRBV28
len: 11
j_gene: TRBJ1-2
d_gene: NA
abundance: NA
CDR3aa: CASGGALGYTF
CDR3nt: TGTGCCAGCGGTGGGGCCCTCGGCTACACCTTC

v_gene: TRBV28
len: 15
j_gene: TRBJ1-5
d_gene: TRBD1
abundance: once
CDR3aa: CASSPHVTGDQPQHF
CDR3nt: TGTGCCAGCAGTCCCCACGTGACAGGGGATCAGCCCCAGCATTTT

v_gene: TRBV7-2
len: 15
j_gene: TRBJ1-2
d_gene: NA
abundance: NA
CDR3aa: CASSLIAGVGGGYTF
CDR3nt: TGTGCCAGCAGCTTAATAGCGGGGGTTGGAGGAGGCTACACCTTC

v_gene: TRBV12-3/TRBV12-4
len: 13
j_gene: TRBJ1-5
d_gene: TRBD1
abundance: NA
CDR3aa: CASRTGVNQPQHF
CDR3nt: TGTGCCAGCAGGACAGGGGTCAATCAGCCCCAGCATTTT

v_gene: TRBV7-9
len: 15
j_gene: TRBJ1-2
d_gene: TRBD1
abundance: NA
CDR3aa: CASSTGQGTAYGYTF
CDR3nt: TGTGCCAGCAGCACTGGACAGGGAACTGCCTATGGCTACACCTTC

v_gene: TRBV5-1
len: 14
j_gene: TRBJ2-5
d_gene: NA
abundance: NA
CDR3aa: CASNMGGAQETQYF
CDR3nt: TGCGCCAGCAATATGGGGGGGGCTCAAGAGACCCAGTACTTC

v_gene: TRBV13
len: 14
j_gene: TRBJ2-1
d_gene: NA
abundance: NA
CDR3aa: CASSRRGSYNEQFF
CDR3nt: TGTGCCAGCAGCCGCCGGGGCTCCTACAATGAGCAGTTCTTC

v_gene: TRBV5-1
len: 14
j_gene: TRBJ2-3
d_gene: TRBD1
abundance: NA
CDR3aa: CASSLAGQADTQYF
CDR3nt: TGCGCCAGCAGCTTGGCGGGACAGGCAGATACGCAGTATTTT

v_gene: TRBV28
len: 16
j_gene: TRBJ1-2
d_gene: NA
abundance: NA
CDR3aa: CANPLLDYRGYYGYTF
CDR3nt: TGTGCCAACCCACTACTTGACTACCGGGGGTACTATGGCTACACCTTC

v_gene: TRBV6-1
len: 14
j_gene: TRBJ1-4
d_gene: NA
abundance: NA
CDR3aa: CASSEGGNYEKLFF
CDR3nt: TGTGCCAGCAGTGAAGGCGGTAATTATGAAAAACTGTTTTTT

v_gene: TRBV19
len: 16
j_gene: TRBJ1-1
d_gene: NA
abundance: NA
CDR3aa: CASVSPSRQMNTEAFF
CDR3nt: TGTGCCAGCGTAAGCCCCTCCAGGCAAATGAACACTGAAGCTTTCTTT

v_gene: TRBV6-5
len: 15
j_gene: TRBJ1-3
d_gene: NA
abundance: NA
CDR3aa: CASSLLVGSGNTIYF
CDR3nt: TGTGCCAGCAGTTTGCTAGTGGGCTCTGGAAACACCATATATTTT

v_gene: TRBV3-1/TRBV3-2
len: 15
j_gene: TRBJ2-3
d_gene: NA
abundance: few
CDR3aa: CASSLGTSSTDTQYF
CDR3nt: TGTGCCAGCAGCCTCGGGACATCTAGCACAGATACGCAGTATTTT